One and the same sample provided the 28 T cell receptor beta chains below, sequenced in a study of T cell responses to AZD1222 COVID-19 vaccine. The repertoire was sequenced with immunoSEQ multiplex PCR; TCRdb's copy has only in-frame clones and lacks some. The repertoire holds about 110,000 clones, under 95% seen once, with 1% to 1.5% in the top ten. The specimen comprised peripheral blood, sampled on day 0 of AZD1222 vaccination. Receptors were obtained from an adult in good health.

V is TRBV14 and J is TRBJ2-3; a weak D match, TRBD2 (5 bases). Germline V gene lookup returns CDR1 SGHDN and CDR2 FVKESK. V shed 3 bases and J shed 2 bases, with 15 bases lying between them. This CDR3 is 16 amino acids long. This chain's CDR3 is CASSQVEEADTDTQYF. CDR3 DNA sequence: TGTGCCAGCAGCCAGGTGGAGGAAGCAGACACAGATACGCAGTATTTT.

CDR3 in amino acids: CASSDYKSSGRNTDTQYF. The DNA of the CDR3 is TGTGCCAGCAGTGACTATAAATCCAGCGGAAGAAACACAGATACGCAGTATTTT. The J gene is TRBJ2-3, the V gene TRBV25-1; the D gene is possibly TRBD2 (5 bases). There are 18 residues in the CDR3. Looked up from germline, CDR1 is MGHDK and CDR2 is SYGVNS. V lost 3 bases and J lost 2, with 21 bases in between.

This chain uses TRBV7-2 with TRBJ2-4, with no clear D. This CDR3 is 14 amino acids long. From germline, CDR1 is SGHTA and CDR2 FQGNSA. Trimming removed 3 bases at V and 0 bases at J, with 6 bases between. The CDR3 nucleotides are TGTGCCAGCAGCTTCCGTCTAGCCAAAAACATTCAGTACTTC. Encoded protein: CASSFRLAKNIQYF.

This chain connects TRBV7-8 to TRBJ1-2, with D perhaps TRBD1 (5 bases). V dropped 5 bases and J dropped 0 bases, with 10 bases sitting between them. Germline assignment: CDR1 SGHVS and CDR2 FQNEAQ. CDR3 length: 14 residues. The CDR3, as DNA: TGTGCCAGCAGCCCAGGGACCTCTAACTATGGCTACACCTTC. Translating gives CASSPGTSNYGYTF.

This chain connects TRBV27 to TRBJ1-1; 12 bases map to TRBD1. The CDR3 covers 13 residues. CDR1 is MNHEY, CDR2 SMNVEV, per germline (reference sequence). V gave up 5 bases and J gave up 10 bases; unmatched junction bases: 5. In DNA form, the CDR3 reads TGTGCCAGCAGTGCCGGGACAGGGGGCTTAGCTTTCTTT. It encodes CASSAGTGGLAFF.

The V and J genes are TRBV9 and TRBJ1-3; 10 bases align to TRBD1. The CDR3 has 16 amino acids. Germline values: CDR1 SGDLS, CDR2 YYNGEE. Trimming removed 4 bases from V and 1 base from J; junction bases left unmatched: 5. CDR3 DNA sequence: TGTGCCAGCAGCCCTAGACAGGGGGCTTCTGGAAACACCATATATTTT. This sequence encodes CASSPRQGASGNTIYF.

The DNA for the CDR3 is TGTGCCAGCAGCCCCGGACAGGACAATAGCATTCAGTACTTC. The encoded protein is CASSPGQDNSIQYF. The genes are TRBV11-3 and TRBJ2-4; 7 nucleotides line up with TRBD1. CDR1 SGHNT and CDR2 YENEEA come from the germline V gene. V was pared by 5 bases and J by 9 bases, with 10 bases of the junction left unmatched. The length of the CDR3 is 14 residues.

This chain connects TRBV6-2 or TRBV6-3 to TRBJ1-3; TRBD1 agrees at 7 bases. The CDR3 consists of 15 residues. Germline V gives CDR1 MNHEY, CDR2 SVGEGT. With 6 bases clipped from V and 4 bases from J, the junction kept 9 bases outside the gene matches. CDR3 DNA: TGTGCCAGCAGCCCCGGGACAGTACGAGGAAACACCATATATTTT. Amino acid sequence: CASSPGTVRGNTIYF.

V gene TRBV27 combines with J gene TRBJ1-5; D is perhaps TRBD1 (5 bases). V dropped 3 bases and J dropped 3 bases, with 9 bases sitting between them. From germline, CDR1 is MNHEY and CDR2 SMNVEV (reference sequence). The CDR3 runs 14 residues. The CDR3 nucleotides are TGTGCCAGCAGTTTTAGGGGCCCCAATCAGCCCCAGCATTTT. It translates to CASSFRGPNQPQHF.

This chain links TRBV4-2 with TRBJ1-1; 7 nucleotides match TRBD1. Unmatched junction bases numbered 7, after V lost 5 bases and J lost 1 base. The CDR3 runs 15 residues. CDR1 LGHNA and CDR2 YNFKEQ come from the germline V gene. Here the CDR3 DNA reads TGTGCCAGCAGCTTTCCGGGACAGCCGAACACTGAAGCTTTCTTT. It specifies CASSFPGQPNTEAFF.

The rearrangement joins TRBV9 to TRBJ2-2; D is undetermined. V was shortened by 1 base and J by 0 bases, with 13 bases between the two germline ends. In germline, CDR1 is SGDLS, CDR2 YYNGEE. The CDR3 has 17 amino acids. The CDR3 here is CASSVSLGRSNTGELFF. The CDR3 coding sequence is TGTGCCAGCAGCGTATCATTAGGACGGTCGAACACCGGGGAGCTGTTTTTT.

V usage is TRBV7-9 and J usage is TRBJ2-7; D call uncertain. With 2 bases removed from V and 2 bases from J, the gap between germline ends came to 19 bases. This CDR3 contains 17 residues. Germline V CDR1 and CDR2: SEHNR, FQNEAQ (reference sequence). In DNA form, the CDR3 reads TGTGCCAGCAGCTTATGGGGTGAGACTCCTAATCCCTACGAGCAGTACTTC. It specifies CASSLWGETPNPYEQYF.

This clone was found a few times. This chain connects TRBV6-1 to TRBJ2-5; no definite D call. CDR3 length equals 15 residues. CDR1 and CDR2 (germline): MNHNS, SASEGT. Deletions cut 1 base from V and 5 bases from J, with 14 bases between. For the CDR3, the DNA is TGTGCCAGCAGTGAAGTGGGGTTGATTGGGGAGACCCAGTACTTC. Amino acid sequence: CASSEVGLIGETQYF.

The V and J genes are TRBV19 and TRBJ1-5; D not certain. This CDR3 is built from 15 residues. Germline CDR1 is LNHDA and CDR2 is SQIVND (reference sequence). Trimming shortened V by 3 bases and J by 7 bases, and 16 bases separated the two germline ends. This CDR3 is CASSMRKGRPQPQHF. The CDR3 coding sequence is TGTGCCAGTAGTATGAGGAAGGGCAGACCACAGCCCCAGCATTTT. The entire variable domain, with the rest obtained from reference TRBV19 and TRBJ1-5, is as follows: DGGITQSPKYLFRKEGQNVTLSCEQNLNHDAMYWYRQDPGQGLRLIYYSQIVNDFQKGDIAEGYSVSREKKESFPLTVTSAQKNPTAFYLCASSMRKGRPQPQHFGDGTRLSIL.

This clone was recorded once. The chain is built from TRBV2 and TRBJ2-5, with 9 bases lining up with TRBD2. This CDR3 spans 14 amino acids. Losses at the gene ends were 7 bases for V and 2 bases for J; bases not matched to a gene: 5. From germline, CDR1 is SNHLY and CDR2 FYNNEI. The CDR3 DNA reads as TGTGCCAGCAACCAGCGGGAGGAACAAGAGACCCAGTACTTC. Amino acids: CASNQREEQETQYF.

The chain employs TRBV7-8 and TRBJ1-4, with D hard to call. The ends were cut back, 5 bases at V and 8 bases at J, with 9 bases in the middle. Germline V CDR1 and CDR2: SGHVS, FQNEAQ. The CDR3 spans 12 residues. CDR3 sequence reads: CASSNLGEKLFF. The CDR3 coding sequence is TGTGCCAGCAGCAACCTAGGGGAAAAACTGTTTTTT.

The CDR3 is CASSPLGGARDYEQYF. The CDR3 nucleotides are TGTGCCAGCAGTCCCCTGGGAGGAGCTCGGGACTACGAGCAGTACTTC. The chain joins TRBV27 to TRBJ2-7; D perhaps matches TRBD2 (6 bases). Trimming took off 5 bases at V and 3 bases at J, with 20 bases between the two ends. The CDR3 covers 16 residues. Germline CDR1 reads MNHEY; CDR2 reads SMNVEV (reference sequence).

The V call is TRBV19, the J call TRBJ2-2, with TRBD1 matching over 7 bases. This CDR3 has 15 residues. V shed 6 bases and J 0 bases; nucleotides not matched to a gene: 4. CDR1 LNHDA and CDR2 SQIVND come from the germline V gene (reference sequence). The CDR3 loop reads CASSQGVANTGELFF. The CDR3, as DNA: TGTGCCAGTAGCCAGGGGGTGGCGAACACCGGGGAGCTGTTTTTT.

This clone has only a few counts. The DNA for the CDR3 is TGTGCCAGTAGTATAAGTAAGGGAAGTAGGCACAATGAGCAGTTCTTC. This translates into CASSISKGSRHNEQFF. V and J are TRBV19 and TRBJ2-1, with unresolved D. CDR3 size: 16 residues. Looked up from germline, CDR1 is LNHDA and CDR2 is SQIVND (reference sequence). The V end was cut by 2 bases, the J end by 5 bases, with 16 bases between.

The gene calls are TRBV2 and TRBJ1-5; a possible D gene is TRBD1 (5 bases). V was clipped by 4 bases and J by 6 bases, with 13 bases between them. The germline gives CDR1 SNHLY, CDR2 FYNNEI. This CDR3 comprises 14 residues. DNA of the CDR3: TGTGCCAGCAGTGGGGGAGGGGTCGGTCAGCCCCAGCATTTT. Translated: CASSGGGVGQPQHF.

The chain uses TRBV19 and TRBJ1-1; D gene ambiguous. This CDR3 is 13 amino acids long. Per germline, CDR1 LNHDA and CDR2 SQIVND (reference sequence). Trimming removed 7 bases from V and 0 bases from J, with 9 bases in between. The CDR3 here is CASKYDMNTEAFF. The CDR3 coding sequence is TGTGCCAGTAAATATGACATGAACACTGAAGCTTTCTTT.

This chain joins TRBV10-2 and TRBJ1-1; D may be TRBD1 (6 bases). The V gene lost 6 bases and the J gene lost 4 bases, with 18 bases spanning the gap. The V gene's germline CDR1 is WSHSY and CDR2 SAAADI. The CDR3 totals 15 residues. The CDR3 DNA reads TGCGCCAGCAGCTCACTGGAGGGGGGAGGCACTGAAGCTTTCTTT. Encoded protein: CASSSLEGGGTEAFF.

The V call is TRBV7-2, the J call TRBJ1-2; D is possibly TRBD1 (6 bases). CDR3 length: 13 amino acids. CDR1 and CDR2 from the germline V gene are SGHTA and FQGNSA. With 1 base removed from V and 6 bases from J, the gap between germline ends came to 9 bases. The CDR3 loop reads CASSLGQADGYTF. The CDR3, as DNA: TGTGCCAGCAGCTTAGGACAGGCTGATGGCTACACCTTC. Full variable domain (remainder filled in from reference TRBV7-2 and TRBJ1-2): GAGVSQSPSNKVTEKGKDVELRCDPISGHTALYWYRQSLGQGLEFLIYFQGNSAPDKSGLPSDRFSAERTGGSVSTLTIQRTQQEDSAVYLCASSLGQADGYTFGSGTRLTVV.

The chain recombines TRBV29-1 with TRBJ1-1; D unclear. This CDR3 spans 11 amino acids. Germline V lookup: CDR1 SQVTM, CDR2 ANQGSEA. V was clipped by 4 bases and J by 5 bases, with 8 bases between them. This CDR3 is CSVVRGTEAFF. In DNA form, the CDR3 reads TGCAGCGTTGTACGCGGAACTGAAGCTTTCTTT.

The DNA for the CDR3 is TGTGCCAGCAGCGTAGAGCTAGCGGGAGGGCATGAGCAGTTCTTC. Amino acid sequence: CASSVELAGGHEQFF. The genes are TRBV9 and TRBJ2-1, with 12 nucleotides matching TRBD2. V gave up 0 bases and J gave up 8 bases; unmatched junction bases: 3. Per the germline V gene, CDR1 is SGDLS and CDR2 is YYNGEE. The CDR3 is 15 residues long.

The CDR3 bases are TGTGCCAGTAGTATGCACGGCTCCTACAATGAGCAGTTCTTC. Amino acids: CASSMHGSYNEQFF. V usage is TRBV19 and J usage is TRBJ2-1; no firm D call. The CDR3 covers 14 residues. Per germline, CDR1 LNHDA and CDR2 SQIVND (reference sequence). Trimming stripped 3 bases from V and 0 bases from J, with 6 bases between.

To note about this clone: Sequence at one end of the junction differs from germline and may be a read error. The V call is TRBV19, the J call TRBJ1-5; D gene unclear. CDR1 is LNHDA and CDR2 is SQIVND in the germline V gene (reference sequence). CDR3 length equals 12 residues. CDR3: CASSSLGETGNF. CDR3 nucleotides: TGTGCCAGTAGTTCTCTTGGGGAGACGGGGAATTTT.

The chain links TRBV9 to TRBJ1-3; no firm D call. Trimming removed 0 bases at V and 0 bases at J, with 13 bases between. There are 17 residues in the CDR3. Per the germline V gene, CDR1 is SGDLS and CDR2 is YYNGEE. The DNA of the CDR3 is TGTGCCAGCAGCGTAGAAGAAGGCAGGCGCTCTGGAAACACCATATATTTT. Its translation: CASSVEEGRRSGNTIYF.